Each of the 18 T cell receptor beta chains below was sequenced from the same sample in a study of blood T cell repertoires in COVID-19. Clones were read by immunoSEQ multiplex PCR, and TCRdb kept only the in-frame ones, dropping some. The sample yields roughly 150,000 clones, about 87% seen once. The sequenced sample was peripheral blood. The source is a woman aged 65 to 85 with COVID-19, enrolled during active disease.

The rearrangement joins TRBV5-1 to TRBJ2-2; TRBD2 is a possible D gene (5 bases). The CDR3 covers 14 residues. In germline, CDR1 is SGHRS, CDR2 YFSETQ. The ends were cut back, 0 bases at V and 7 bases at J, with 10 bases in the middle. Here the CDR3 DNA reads TGCGCCAGCAGCTTGGCCGGGGAAATCGGGGAGCTGTTTTTT. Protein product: CASSLAGEIGELFF.

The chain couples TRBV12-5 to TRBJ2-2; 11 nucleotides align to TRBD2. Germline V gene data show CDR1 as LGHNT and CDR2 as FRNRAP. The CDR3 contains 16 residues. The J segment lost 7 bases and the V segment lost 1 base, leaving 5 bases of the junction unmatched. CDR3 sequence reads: CASGLGLAGRGGELFF. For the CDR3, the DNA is TGTGCTAGTGGTTTGGGACTAGCGGGGAGAGGCGGGGAGCTGTTTTTT.

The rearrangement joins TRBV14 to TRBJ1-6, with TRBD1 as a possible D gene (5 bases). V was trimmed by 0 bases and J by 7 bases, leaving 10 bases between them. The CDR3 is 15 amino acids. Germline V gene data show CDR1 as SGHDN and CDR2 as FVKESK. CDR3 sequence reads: CASSQDGGGNSPLHF. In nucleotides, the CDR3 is TGTGCCAGCAGCCAAGATGGGGGGGGAAATTCACCCCTCCACTTT.

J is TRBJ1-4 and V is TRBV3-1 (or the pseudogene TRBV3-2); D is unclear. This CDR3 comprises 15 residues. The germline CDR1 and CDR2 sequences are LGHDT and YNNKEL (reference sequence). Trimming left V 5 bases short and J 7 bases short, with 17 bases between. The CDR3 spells CASSALGTRGEKLFF. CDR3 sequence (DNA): TGTGCCAGCAGCGCTCTAGGTACGCGTGGTGAAAAACTGTTTTTT.

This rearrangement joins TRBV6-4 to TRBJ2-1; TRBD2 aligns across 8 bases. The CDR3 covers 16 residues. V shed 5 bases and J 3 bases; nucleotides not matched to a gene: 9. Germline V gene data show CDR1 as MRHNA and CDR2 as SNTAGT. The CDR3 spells CASSTIAGPGYNEQFF. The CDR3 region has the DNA TGTGCCAGCAGTACCATAGCGGGGCCTGGCTACAATGAGCAGTTCTTC.

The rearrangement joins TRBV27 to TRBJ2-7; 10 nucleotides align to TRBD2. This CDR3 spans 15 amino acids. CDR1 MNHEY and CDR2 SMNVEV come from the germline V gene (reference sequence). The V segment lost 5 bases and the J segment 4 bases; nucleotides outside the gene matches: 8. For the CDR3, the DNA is TGTGCCAGCAGTCCTACTAGCGGGGAGCAGTACGAGCAGTACTTC. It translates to CASSPTSGEQYEQYF.

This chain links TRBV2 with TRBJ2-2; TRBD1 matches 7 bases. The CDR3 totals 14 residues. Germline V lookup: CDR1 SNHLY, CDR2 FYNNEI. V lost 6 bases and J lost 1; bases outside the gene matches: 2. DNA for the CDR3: TGTGCCAGCAGAGGGGGCTGGAACACCGGGGAGCTGTTTTTT. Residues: CASRGGWNTGELFF.

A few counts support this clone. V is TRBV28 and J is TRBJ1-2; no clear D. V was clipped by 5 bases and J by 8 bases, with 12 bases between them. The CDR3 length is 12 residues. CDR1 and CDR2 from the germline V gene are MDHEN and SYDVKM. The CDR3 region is CASSPTPRGYTF. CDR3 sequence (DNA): TGTGCCAGCAGTCCTACCCCCCGGGGCTACACCTTC.

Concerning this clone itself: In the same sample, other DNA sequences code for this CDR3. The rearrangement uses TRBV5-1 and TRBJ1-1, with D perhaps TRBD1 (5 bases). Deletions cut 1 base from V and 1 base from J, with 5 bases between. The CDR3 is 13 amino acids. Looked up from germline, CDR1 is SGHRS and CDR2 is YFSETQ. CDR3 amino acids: CASSLRGNTEAFF. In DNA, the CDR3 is TGCGCCAGCAGCTTGAGGGGGAACACTGAAGCTTTCTTT.

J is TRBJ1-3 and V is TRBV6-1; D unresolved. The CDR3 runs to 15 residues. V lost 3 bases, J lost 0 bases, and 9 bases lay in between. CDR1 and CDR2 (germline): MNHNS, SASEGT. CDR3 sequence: CASSDAGISGNTIYF. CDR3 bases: TGTGCCAGCAGTGATGCTGGCATCTCTGGAAACACCATATATTTT.

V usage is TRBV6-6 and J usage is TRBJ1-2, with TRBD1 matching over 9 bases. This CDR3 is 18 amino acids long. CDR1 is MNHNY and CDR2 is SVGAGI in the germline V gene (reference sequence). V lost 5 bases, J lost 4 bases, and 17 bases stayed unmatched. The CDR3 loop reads CASSPSGTGLTKAYGYTF. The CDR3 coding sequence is TGTGCCAGCAGTCCTTCCGGGACAGGGCTAACGAAAGCCTATGGCTACACCTTC.

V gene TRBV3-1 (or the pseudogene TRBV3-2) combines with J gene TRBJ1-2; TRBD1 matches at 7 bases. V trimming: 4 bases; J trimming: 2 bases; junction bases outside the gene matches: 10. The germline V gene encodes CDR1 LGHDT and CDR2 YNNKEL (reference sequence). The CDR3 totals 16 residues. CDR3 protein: CASSPQPTGANYGYTF. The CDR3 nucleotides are TGTGCCAGCAGCCCCCAACCTACAGGGGCGAACTATGGCTACACCTTC.

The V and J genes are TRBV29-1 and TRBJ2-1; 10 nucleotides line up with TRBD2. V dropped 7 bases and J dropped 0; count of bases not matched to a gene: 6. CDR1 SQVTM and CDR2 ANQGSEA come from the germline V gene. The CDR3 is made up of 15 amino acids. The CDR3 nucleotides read TGCAGCGCTAGCGGGGGCTCGAGCTCCTACAATGAGCAGTTCTTC. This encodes CSASGGSSSYNEQFF.

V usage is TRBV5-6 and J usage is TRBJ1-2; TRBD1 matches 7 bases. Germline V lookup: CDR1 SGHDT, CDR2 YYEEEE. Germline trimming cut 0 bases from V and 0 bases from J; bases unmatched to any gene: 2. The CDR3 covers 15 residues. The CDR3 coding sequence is TGTGCCAGCAGCTTGGTTACAGGGGCTAACTATGGCTACACCTTC. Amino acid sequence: CASSLVTGANYGYTF.

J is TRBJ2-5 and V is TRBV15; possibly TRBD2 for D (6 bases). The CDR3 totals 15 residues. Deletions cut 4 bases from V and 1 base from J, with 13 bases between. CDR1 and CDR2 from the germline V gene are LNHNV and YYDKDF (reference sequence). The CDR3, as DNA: TGTGCCACCAGCACCCGAGCGGGCCCCCAAGAGACCCAGTACTTC. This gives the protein CATSTRAGPQETQYF.

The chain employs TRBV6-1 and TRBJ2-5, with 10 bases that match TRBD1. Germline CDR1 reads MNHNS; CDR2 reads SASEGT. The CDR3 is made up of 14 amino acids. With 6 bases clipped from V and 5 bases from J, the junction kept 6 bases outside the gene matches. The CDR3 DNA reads TGTGCCAGCAGAACGACAGGGGGCTCGGAGACCCAGTACTTC. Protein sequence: CASRTTGGSETQYF.

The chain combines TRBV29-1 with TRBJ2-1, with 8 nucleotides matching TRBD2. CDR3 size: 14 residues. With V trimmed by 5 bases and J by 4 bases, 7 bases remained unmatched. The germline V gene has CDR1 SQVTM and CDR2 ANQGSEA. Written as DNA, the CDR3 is TGCAGCGTTCGGGAGGGCGGGGATTACAATGAGCAGTTCTTC. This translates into CSVREGGDYNEQFF.

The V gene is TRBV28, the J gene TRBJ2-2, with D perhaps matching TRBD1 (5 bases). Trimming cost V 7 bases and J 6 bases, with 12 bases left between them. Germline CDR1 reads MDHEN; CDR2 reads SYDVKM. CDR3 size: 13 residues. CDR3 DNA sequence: TGTGCCAGCAAGGGCCAGGGTCCCGGGGAGCTGTTTTTT. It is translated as CASKGQGPGELFF. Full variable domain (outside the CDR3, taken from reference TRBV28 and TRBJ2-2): DVKVTQSSRYLVKRTGEKVFLECVQDMDHENMFWYRQDPGLGLRLIYFSYDVKMKEKGDIPEGYSVSREKKERFSLILESASTNQTSMYLCASKGQGPGELFFGEGSRLTVL.